The 17 T cell receptor beta chains below were found in one sample sequenced in a study of beta chain features in type 1 diabetes. Study results and caveats: TCRB CDR3 length was moderately but significantly reduced in all four CD4+ subsets of Type 1 diabetes patients.

Sequencing targeted expressed TCRB transcripts, as all isolated RNA had been reverse transcribed. The repertoire was sequenced with immunoSEQ multiplex PCR; TCRdb's copy has only in-frame clones and lacks some. The table has around 260,000 clones, approximately 20% seen once. These receptors lack a known antigen. Sequences were obtained from naive CD4+ T cells from blood. These receptors were obtained from a middle-aged woman with type 1 diabetes.

The CDR3 region has the DNA TGCAGCGTTGACAGGGGGCCGAACACTGAAGCTTTCTTT. Amino acid sequence: CSVDRGPNTEAFF. This chain links TRBV29-1 with TRBJ1-1; TRBD1 matches 8 bases. The CDR3 has 13 amino acids. Germline values: CDR1 SQVTM, CDR2 ANQGSEA. Trimming at V came to 3 bases and at J to 1 base, leaving 1 base not matched to a gene.

This clone was counted a few times. The V call is TRBV11-2, the J call TRBJ2-7, with 9 bases aligning to TRBD1. CDR1 is SGHAT, CDR2 FQNNGV, per germline. V dropped 3 bases and J dropped 2; count of bases not matched to a gene: 8. The CDR3 contains 16 residues. The CDR3 sequence is CASSFNRDREAYEQYF. CDR3 DNA: TGTGCCAGCAGCTTCAACCGGGACAGGGAAGCCTACGAGCAGTACTTC.

This clone was counted only a few times. The rearrangement uses TRBV7-2 and TRBJ2-5; TRBD2 matches at 7 bases. Germline loops: CDR1 SGHTA, CDR2 FQGNSA. The J segment lost 4 bases and the V segment lost 1 base, leaving 6 bases of the junction unmatched. This CDR3 spans 15 amino acids. CDR3 amino acids: CASSLGLASTETQYF. The CDR3 DNA reads as TGTGCCAGCAGCTTAGGACTAGCTTCCACAGAGACCCAGTACTTC.

The chain joins TRBV28 to TRBJ2-3, with D unclear. V was shortened by 4 bases and J by 6 bases, with 11 bases between the two germline ends. This CDR3 has 13 residues. Germline lookup yields CDR1 MDHEN and CDR2 SYDVKM. The CDR3 reads CASSYPRLDTQYF. The DNA for the CDR3 is TGTGCCAGCAGTTACCCGAGGTTGGATACGCAGTATTTT. Together with reference TRBV28 and TRBJ2-3, the CDR3 gives the full variable domain: DVKVTQSSRYLVKRTGEKVFLECVQDMDHENMFWYRQDPGLGLRLIYFSYDVKMKEKGDIPEGYSVSREKKERFSLILESASTNQTSMYLCASSYPRLDTQYFGPGTRLTVL.

The rearrangement joins TRBV4-3 to TRBJ2-7; 9 bases map to TRBD1. Germline V gene data show CDR1 as LGHNA and CDR2 as YSLEER. The CDR3 length is 17 residues. V was clipped by 5 bases and J by 2 bases; unmatched bases: 13. The chain's CDR3 is CASSWLAGTGITYEQYF. DNA for the CDR3: TGCGCCAGCAGCTGGCTCGCGGGGACAGGGATAACCTACGAGCAGTACTTC.

This clone was observed a handful of times. V usage is TRBV7-9 and J usage is TRBJ1-2; 7 bases align to TRBD1. The CDR3 is 13 residues long. V dropped 8 bases and J dropped 5; count of bases not matched to a gene: 8. Germline CDR1 and CDR2: SEHNR and FQNEAQ (reference sequence). The DNA of the CDR3 is TGTGCCAGCGGCCGGGACAGTTTTTATGGCTACACCTTC. It specifies CASGRDSFYGYTF. Full variable domain (missing parts from reference TRBV7-9 and TRBJ1-2): DTGVSQNPRHKITKRGQNVTFRCDPISEHNRLYWYRQTLGQGPEFLTYFQNEAQLEKSRLLSDRFSAERPKGSFSTLEIQRTEQGDSAMYLCASGRDSFYGYTFGSGTRLTVV.

The chain employs TRBV9 and TRBJ2-2; tentatively, D is TRBD1 (5 bases). The CDR3 loop spans 15 amino acids. The germline CDR1 and CDR2 sequences are SGDLS and YYNGEE. Between the trimmed V and J ends, which lost 0 bases and 4 bases, there was a span of 10 bases. The CDR3 DNA is TGTGCCAGCAGCGTAGCTATGCAGGGCACCGGGGAGCTGTTTTTT. Translating gives CASSVAMQGTGELFF.

In this sample, this clone turned up a few times. The V gene is TRBV30, the J gene TRBJ2-7; perhaps TRBD1 as D (7 bases). V lost 3 bases to trimming and J lost 2 bases, with 11 bases between them. Per the germline V gene, CDR1 is GTSNPN and CDR2 is SVGIG (reference sequence). The CDR3 is 13 residues long. The chain's CDR3 is CAWRGGTAYEQYF. The CDR3 bases are TGTGCCTGGAGGGGCGGGACAGCCTACGAGCAGTACTTC.

The CDR3 protein is CASSQVENNYGYTF. CDR3 bases: TGCGCCAGCAGCCAAGTGGAGAATAACTATGGCTACACCTTC. The chain combines TRBV4-1 with TRBJ1-2, with no clear D. The CDR3 has 14 amino acids. Germline V gives CDR1 MGHRA, CDR2 YSYEKL. V lost 1 base to trimming and J lost 1 base, with 7 bases between them.

V usage is TRBV25-1 and J usage is TRBJ1-6; 10 positions match TRBD1. Germline V gene lookup returns CDR1 MGHDK and CDR2 SYGVNS. V lost 4 bases, J lost 8 bases, and 5 bases stayed unmatched. The CDR3 has 15 residues. CDR3 protein: CASSVTGTGDSPLHF. Here the CDR3 DNA reads TGTGCCAGCAGTGTTACCGGGACAGGGGATTCACCCCTCCACTTT.

This clone showed up just a few times. The rearrangement links TRBV5-1 to TRBJ2-3, with unresolved D. The CDR3 runs 12 residues. The germline V gene encodes CDR1 SGHRS and CDR2 YFSETQ. Trimming shortened V by 2 bases and J by 2 bases, and 3 bases separated the two germline ends. This chain's CDR3 is CASSFFTDTQYF. CDR3 coding DNA: TGCGCCAGCAGCTTCTTCACAGATACGCAGTATTTT.

This clone was detected only a few times. The chain is built from TRBV18 and TRBJ2-7; 9 bases are shared with TRBD1. Trimming took 3 bases from V and 0 from J; bases not matched to a gene: 3. The CDR3 sequence is 15 residues long. In germline, CDR1 is KGHSH, CDR2 LQKENI. The CDR3 protein is CASSPGTGSSYEQYF. In DNA form, the CDR3 reads TGTGCCAGCTCACCCGGGACAGGGAGCTCCTACGAGCAGTACTTC.

In this sample, this clone turned up a few times. The chain couples TRBV28 to TRBJ2-7; D perhaps matches TRBD1 (6 bases). The V gene's germline CDR1 is MDHEN and CDR2 SYDVKM. The CDR3 consists of 15 residues. V shed 3 bases and J shed 2 bases, with 14 bases lying between them. CDR3 residues: CASSFPRGQTYEQYF. In DNA form, the CDR3 reads TGTGCCAGCAGTTTCCCCAGGGGTCAAACCTACGAGCAGTACTTC.

This clone showed up just a few times. V is TRBV4-2 and J is TRBJ2-5, with 8 bases lining up with TRBD2. The CDR3 is made up of 16 amino acids. In germline, CDR1 is LGHNA, CDR2 YNFKEQ. V was clipped by 4 bases and J by 1 base; unmatched bases: 8. CDR3 coding DNA: TGTGCCAGCAGCCCGGGAGGGCGGGGGCTCCAAGAGACCCAGTACTTC. Translated, it gives CASSPGGRGLQETQYF.

The chain combines TRBV11-2 with TRBJ2-5; TRBD1 matches at 7 bases. J gave up 7 bases and V 4 bases, and 6 bases lay outside the gene matches. This CDR3 spans 13 amino acids. Germline CDR1 reads SGHAT; CDR2 reads FQNNGV. CDR3 DNA sequence: TGTGCCAGCAGCTCAGACAGGGAAGGGACCCAGTACTTC. Protein product: CASSSDREGTQYF.

The chain has TRBV7-3 and TRBJ2-6, with a possible D match to TRBD2 (5 bases). The germline V gene has CDR1 SGHTA and CDR2 FQGTGA. Trimming removed 5 bases at V and 0 bases at J, with 14 bases between. The CDR3 has 17 residues. The CDR3 sequence is CASSPPSGSSGANVLTF. The CDR3 DNA reads as TGTGCCAGCAGCCCCCCCAGTGGGAGCTCTGGGGCCAACGTCCTGACTTTC.

The chain combines TRBV7-6 with TRBJ2-1, with TRBD2 matching over 10 bases. The V gene end was trimmed by 2 bases and the J gene end by 0 bases; junction bases not matched to a gene: 4. Germline assignment: CDR1 SGHVS and CDR2 FNYEAQ. CDR3 size: 17 residues. The CDR3 DNA reads TGTGCCAGCAGCTTATATGGGACTAGCGACTCCTACAATGAGCAGTTCTTC. This codes for CASSLYGTSDSYNEQFF.